A selection of T cell receptor beta chains follows, all from one sample in a study of T cell changes during pregnancy in multiple sclerosis. The method was immunoSEQ multiplex PCR; TCRdb's version includes in-frame clones alone and lacks a portion of them. The profile shows tens of thousands of clones, roughly 87% of them singletons. The sample in question was CD4+ T cells from peripheral blood mononuclear cells, obtained in the first trimester of pregnancy. The receptors were gathered from a female donor with multiple sclerosis, enrolled in a pregnancy study. The CDR3 runs from the conserved cysteine through the conserved F or W. The D gene is left open where the match is weak. Clone sizes are given selectively: once, few, many, or a class where the clone is expanded.

clone size: NA
J gene: TRBJ1-5
D gene: TRBD1
V gene: TRBV6-1
CDR3 length: 14
CDR3 protein: CASSAAQGNQPQHF
CDR3 DNA: TGTGCCAGCAGTGCGGCACAGGGGAATCAGCCCCAGCATTTT

clone size: NA
J gene: TRBJ1-2
D gene: NA
V gene: TRBV6-5
CDR3 length: 15
CDR3 protein: CASSYSYGQGFGYTF
CDR3 DNA: TGTGCCAGCAGTTACTCATATGGGCAGGGCTTTGGCTACACCTTC

clone size: NA
J gene: TRBJ2-7
D gene: NA
V gene: TRBV5-1
CDR3 length: 14
CDR3 protein: CASSSSGYTYEQYF
CDR3 DNA: TGCGCCAGCAGCTCGAGCGGGTACACCTACGAGCAGTACTTC

clone size: NA
J gene: TRBJ2-2
D gene: TRBD2
V gene: TRBV4-3
CDR3 length: 15
CDR3 protein: CASSQDLLATGELFF
CDR3 DNA: TGCGCCAGCAGTCAAGATCTACTAGCGACCGGGGAGCTGTTTTTT

clone size: NA
J gene: TRBJ1-5
D gene: TRBD1
V gene: TRBV19
CDR3 length: 13
CDR3 protein: CASSPRDSNSSNF
CDR3 DNA: TGTGCCAGTAGTCCCCGGGACAGCAACTCCTCGAATTTT

clone size: NA
J gene: TRBJ2-6
D gene: TRBD1
V gene: TRBV7-2
CDR3 length: 17
CDR3 protein: CASSFAGGTFGANVLTF
CDR3 DNA: TGTGCCAGCAGCTTTGCAGGGGGTACGTTTGGGGCCAACGTCCTGACTTTC

clone size: NA
J gene: TRBJ2-3
D gene: NA
V gene: TRBV10-3
CDR3 length: 13
CDR3 protein: CAISDRSTDTQYF
CDR3 DNA: TGTGCCATCAGTGACAGGAGCACAGATACGCAGTATTTT

clone size: NA
J gene: TRBJ1-5
D gene: TRBD1
V gene: TRBV4-1
CDR3 length: 15
CDR3 protein: CASSQDLQGYQPQHF
CDR3 DNA: TGCGCCAGCAGCCAAGATTTACAGGGGTACCAGCCCCAGCATTTT

clone size: few
J gene: TRBJ2-1
D gene: TRBD2
V gene: TRBV5-1
CDR3 length: 14
CDR3 protein: CASSSGLAHNEQFF
CDR3 DNA: TGCGCCAGCAGCTCCGGACTAGCGCATAATGAGCAGTTCTTC

clone size: NA
J gene: TRBJ2-4
D gene: NA
V gene: TRBV7-8
CDR3 length: 16
CDR3 protein: CASSLEGGLLKNIQYF
CDR3 DNA: TGTGCCAGCAGCTTAGAGGGGGGACTATTGAAAAACATTCAGTACTTC

clone size: NA
J gene: TRBJ2-7
D gene: NA
V gene: TRBV6-5
CDR3 length: 14
CDR3 protein: CASSYLADPYEQYF
CDR3 DNA: TGTGCCAGCAGTTACTTGGCGGATCCCTACGAGCAGTACTTC

clone size: once
J gene: TRBJ1-2
D gene: TRBD1
V gene: TRBV28
CDR3 length: 16
CDR3 protein: CASSLGGYRGNYGYTF
CDR3 DNA: TGTGCCAGCAGTTTAGGGGGATACAGGGGAAACTATGGCTACACCTTC

clone size: NA
J gene: TRBJ1-4
D gene: TRBD1
V gene: TRBV19
CDR3 length: 14
CDR3 protein: CASSKGGTNEKLFF
CDR3 DNA: TGTGCCAGTAGTAAAGGGGGCACTAATGAAAAACTGTTTTTT

clone size: NA
J gene: TRBJ2-2
D gene: NA
V gene: TRBV7-6
CDR3 length: 14
CDR3 protein: CASSLLGGTGELFF
CDR3 DNA: TGTGCCAGCAGCTTGCTAGGGGGCACCGGGGAGCTGTTTTTT

clone size: NA
J gene: TRBJ2-1
D gene: TRBD2
V gene: TRBV5-1
CDR3 length: 14
CDR3 protein: CASSLAIAGVEQFF
CDR3 DNA: TGCGCCAGCAGCTTGGCAATAGCGGGAGTTGAGCAGTTCTTC

clone size: NA
J gene: TRBJ2-7
D gene: NA
V gene: TRBV27
CDR3 length: 16
CDR3 protein: CASSRQGVRVADEQYF
CDR3 DNA: TGTGCCAGCAGTAGGCAGGGGGTTCGGGTAGCGGATGAGCAGTACTTC

clone size: NA
J gene: TRBJ1-1
D gene: NA
V gene: TRBV5-1
CDR3 length: 14
CDR3 protein: CASSGEQGVTEAFF
CDR3 DNA: TGCGCCAGCAGCGGGGAACAGGGAGTCACTGAAGCTTTCTTT

clone size: NA
J gene: TRBJ2-7
D gene: TRBD1
V gene: TRBV4-3
CDR3 length: 15
CDR3 protein: CASSRSGQGRYEQYF
CDR3 DNA: TGCGCCAGCAGCCGGTCGGGACAGGGGCGGTACGAGCAGTACTTC

clone size: NA
J gene: TRBJ2-3
D gene: NA
V gene: TRBV15
CDR3 length: 13
CDR3 protein: CATSPLAQDTQYF
CDR3 DNA: TGTGCCACCAGCCCTCTAGCGCAAGATACGCAGTATTTT

clone size: NA
J gene: TRBJ1-1
D gene: NA
V gene: TRBV5-1
CDR3 length: 15
CDR3 protein: CASSLGAGRFSEAFF
CDR3 DNA: TGCGCCAGCAGCTTGGGAGCAGGGAGGTTCTCTGAAGCTTTCTTT

clone size: NA
J gene: TRBJ1-1
D gene: TRBD1
V gene: TRBV29-1
CDR3 length: 12
CDR3 protein: CSVVDRGEDAFF
CDR3 DNA: TGCAGCGTCGTTGACAGGGGAGAGGATGCTTTCTTT

clone size: NA
J gene: TRBJ2-7
D gene: TRBD1
V gene: TRBV6-5
CDR3 length: 13
CDR3 protein: CASMGQGLYEQYF
CDR3 DNA: TGTGCCAGCATGGGACAGGGCCTCTACGAGCAGTACTTC

clone size: NA
J gene: TRBJ2-6
D gene: NA
V gene: TRBV11-2
CDR3 length: 17
CDR3 protein: CASSFSHRLSGANVLTF
CDR3 DNA: TGTGCCAGCAGCTTTTCCCACAGGCTATCAGGGGCCAACGTCCTGACTTTC

clone size: few
J gene: TRBJ1-1
D gene: TRBD1
V gene: TRBV30
CDR3 length: 17
CDR3 protein: CAWRWEQGYLAGTEAFF
CDR3 DNA: TGTGCCTGGAGGTGGGAACAGGGGTACCTGGCTGGCACTGAAGCTTTCTTT

clone size: once
J gene: TRBJ1-2
D gene: NA
V gene: TRBV7-9
CDR3 length: 11
CDR3 protein: CATHWGDGYTF
CDR3 DNA: TGTGCCACACATTGGGGGGACGGCTACACCTTC

clone size: NA
J gene: TRBJ2-7
D gene: NA
V gene: TRBV5-1
CDR3 length: 14
CDR3 protein: CASSLGTLDLGQYF
CDR3 DNA: TGCGCCAGCAGCCTCGGGACTCTGGATCTGGGGCAGTACTTC

clone size: NA
J gene: TRBJ2-5
D gene: TRBD2
V gene: TRBV10-3
CDR3 length: 16
CDR3 protein: CAISETSGRLRETQYF
CDR3 DNA: TGTGCCATCAGTGAGACTAGCGGGAGATTACGAGAGACCCAGTACTTC

clone size: NA
J gene: TRBJ1-2
D gene: NA
V gene: TRBV6-6
CDR3 length: 16
CDR3 protein: CASSSQTTVLGDGYTF
CDR3 DNA: TGTGCCAGCAGTTCCCAAACCACGGTCCTCGGGGATGGCTACACCTTC

clone size: NA
J gene: TRBJ2-7
D gene: NA
V gene: TRBV6-5
CDR3 length: 14
CDR3 protein: CASSYREGTYEQYF
CDR3 DNA: TGTGCCAGCAGTTACAGAGAGGGCACCTACGAGCAGTACTTC

clone size: once
J gene: TRBJ1-2
D gene: TRBD1
V gene: TRBV10-3
CDR3 length: 14
CDR3 protein: CAISEGTGPGGYTF
CDR3 DNA: TGTGCCATCAGTGAGGGGACAGGTCCGGGTGGCTACACCTTC

clone size: NA
J gene: TRBJ1-4
D gene: TRBD1
V gene: TRBV5-6
CDR3 length: 15
CDR3 protein: CASSKGQGANEKLFF
CDR3 DNA: TGTGCCAGCAGCAAGGGACAGGGTGCTAATGAAAAACTGTTTTTT

clone size: NA
J gene: TRBJ2-7
D gene: TRBD1
V gene: TRBV28
CDR3 length: 15
CDR3 protein: CASSSQDRSSYEQYF
CDR3 DNA: TGTGCCAGCAGTTCCCAGGACAGGAGCTCCTACGAGCAGTACTTC

clone size: few
J gene: TRBJ2-1
D gene: NA
V gene: TRBV10-3
CDR3 length: 12
CDR3 protein: CAISDRDNEQFF
CDR3 DNA: TGTGCCATCAGTGACAGGGACAATGAGCAGTTCTTC

clone size: NA
J gene: TRBJ1-2
D gene: TRBD1
V gene: TRBV29-1
CDR3 length: 12
CDR3 protein: CSVWDRVTGYTF
CDR3 DNA: TGCAGCGTTTGGGACAGGGTGACCGGCTACACCTTC

clone size: few
J gene: TRBJ2-7
D gene: NA
V gene: TRBV18
CDR3 length: 13
CDR3 protein: CASSPGAIYEQYF
CDR3 DNA: TGTGCCAGCTCACCGGGAGCGATCTACGAGCAGTACTTC

clone size: NA
J gene: TRBJ1-2
D gene: TRBD1
V gene: TRBV6-5
CDR3 length: 15
CDR3 protein: CASSYVTGGLYGYTF
CDR3 DNA: TGTGCCAGCAGTTACGTGACAGGGGGACTCTATGGCTACACCTTC

clone size: NA
J gene: TRBJ1-3
D gene: TRBD1
V gene: TRBV28
CDR3 length: 15
CDR3 protein: CASSLSGGSGNTIYF
CDR3 DNA: TGTGCCAGCAGTTTATCAGGGGGATCCGGAAACACCATATATTTT

clone size: NA
J gene: TRBJ2-7
D gene: TRBD1
V gene: TRBV7-2
CDR3 length: 15
CDR3 protein: CASSPSTGTGYEQYF
CDR3 DNA: TGTGCCAGCAGTCCCAGTACCGGGACAGGCTACGAGCAGTACTTC

clone size: NA
J gene: TRBJ1-2
D gene: NA
V gene: TRBV7-2
CDR3 length: 11
CDR3 protein: CASSLLYGYTF
CDR3 DNA: TGTGCCAGCAGCTTACTCTATGGCTACACCTTC

clone size: NA
J gene: TRBJ2-6
D gene: NA
V gene: TRBV19
CDR3 length: 15
CDR3 protein: CASSIDLTGANVLTF
CDR3 DNA: TGTGCCAGTAGTATAGATCTAACTGGGGCCAACGTCCTGACTTTC

clone size: NA
J gene: TRBJ2-7
D gene: NA
V gene: TRBV27
CDR3 length: 14
CDR3 protein: CASSFRVGGLEQYF
CDR3 DNA: TGTGCCAGCAGTTTTAGGGTAGGGGGATTGGAGCAGTACTTC

clone size: once
J gene: TRBJ1-1
D gene: NA
V gene: TRBV5-1
CDR3 length: 14
CDR3 protein: CASSLDRPNTEAFF
CDR3 DNA: TGCGCCAGCAGCTTGGACAGGCCTAACACTGAAGCTTTCTTT

clone size: NA
J gene: TRBJ2-5
D gene: TRBD2
V gene: TRBV30
CDR3 length: 14
CDR3 protein: CAWTSGLNQETQYF
CDR3 DNA: TGTGCCTGGACTAGCGGGCTTAATCAAGAGACCCAGTACTTC

clone size: NA
J gene: TRBJ2-7
D gene: NA
V gene: TRBV11-2
CDR3 length: 11
CDR3 protein: CASSEQVEQYF
CDR3 DNA: TGTGCCAGCAGCGAGCAGGTAGAGCAGTACTTC

clone size: NA
J gene: TRBJ1-1
D gene: NA
V gene: TRBV5-1
CDR3 length: 14
CDR3 protein: CASSTYQGNTEAFF
CDR3 DNA: TGCGCCAGCAGCACCTATCAGGGTAACACTGAAGCTTTCTTT

clone size: NA
J gene: TRBJ2-2
D gene: TRBD2
V gene: TRBV29-1
CDR3 length: 14
CDR3 protein: CSVEVGSGGGELFF
CDR3 DNA: TGCAGCGTTGAAGTTGGGTCGGGGGGCGGGGAGCTGTTTTTT

clone size: once
J gene: TRBJ2-7
D gene: TRBD1
V gene: TRBV5-1
CDR3 length: 15
CDR3 protein: CASSLTGQGYYEQYF
CDR3 DNA: TGCGCCAGCAGCTTGACGGGACAGGGGTATTACGAGCAGTACTTC

clone size: few
J gene: TRBJ2-7
D gene: TRBD1
V gene: TRBV6-6
CDR3 length: 14
CDR3 protein: CASSKQGAAYEQYF
CDR3 DNA: TGTGCCAGCAGTAAACAGGGGGCAGCCTACGAGCAGTACTTC

clone size: NA
J gene: TRBJ2-1
D gene: NA
V gene: TRBV29-1
CDR3 length: 16
CDR3 protein: CSVENRDIPSYNEQFF
CDR3 DNA: TGCAGCGTTGAAAACCGGGACATTCCATCCTACAATGAGCAGTTCTTC

clone size: NA
J gene: TRBJ2-7
D gene: NA
V gene: TRBV5-1
CDR3 length: 15
CDR3 protein: CASSRGGGLGYEQYF
CDR3 DNA: TGCGCCAGCAGTCGTGGAGGCGGCCTGGGCTACGAGCAGTACTTC

clone size: NA
J gene: TRBJ2-7
D gene: TRBD1
V gene: TRBV5-6
CDR3 length: 14
CDR3 protein: CASSLWTGGGEQYF
CDR3 DNA: TGTGCCAGCAGCCTCTGGACAGGGGGCGGCGAGCAGTACTTC